The 14 T cell receptor beta chains in this list originate from one sample, sequenced in a study of T-cell reconstitution after alpha-beta-depleted transplantation in children (dated by TCRdb to about 2016). To prepare the library, PCR was applied. Instrument used: Illumina HiSeq 2500. To normalize quantification of the TCRbeta repertoire, the TCR libraries were built with molecular barcoding that relied on unique molecular identifiers. TCRdb reanalyzed the raw reads on its own, using fastp at Q25 for trimming and MiXCR for clone calling, and kept in-frame beta chains. Entries that share a CDR3 protein sequence are merged under the most common genes and DNA. Across this sample there are more than 400,000 distinct CDR3 sequences, with 9.5% to 12% seen only once. The biggest ten clones account for 14% of the sample. Interpreted using the paper, the treatment or condition label stands for: allogeneic hematopoietic cell transplantation with graft depleted of TCRalphabeta T cells and CD19 B cells.

The sample in question was PBMCs, mostly from graft donor cells, obtained 180 days after TCRalphabeta/CD19-depleted stem cell transplant. The receptors were sampled from a female patient aged 2-9 years who had a stem cell transplant for aplastic anemia, so the T cells may come from the graft donor.

This clonotype was observed a few times. The rearrangement joins TRBV5-4 to TRBJ2-3; the match to TRBD1 covers 8 bases. CDR1 is SGHNT and CDR2 is YYREEE in the germline V gene (reference sequence). This CDR3 is built from 15 residues. The V and J ends lost 7 bases and 2 bases, in that order; junction bases with no gene match: 9. The DNA of the CDR3 is TGTGCCAGCCGGGGTACAGGGGGTCCCACAGATACGCAGTATTTT. Translation gives CASRGTGGPTDTQYF.

V gene TRBV7-8 combines with J gene TRBJ2-3; either TRBD1 or TRBD2 may fit D (5 bases each). Germline CDR1 and CDR2: SGHVS and FQNEAQ. This CDR3 spans 14 amino acids. Trimming removed 3 bases at V and 4 bases at J, with 11 bases between. The chain's CDR3 is CASSLRGTPDTQYF. The DNA for the CDR3 is TGTGCCAGCAGCTTGCGAGGGACCCCAGATACGCAGTATTTT.

This clonotype appeared many times. The chain carries TRBV29-1 and TRBJ2-2, with D unresolved. The V end lost 4 bases, the J end lost 1 base, and 10 bases lay between the germline ends. The germline V gene has CDR1 SQVTM and CDR2 ANQGSEA. This CDR3 has 14 amino acids. CDR3 loop: CSVGLNGNTGELFF. CDR3 bases: TGCAGCGTTGGACTCAACGGGAACACCGGGGAGCTGTTTTTT.

The sample holds a few counts of this clonotype. V and J are TRBV12-3 or TRBV12-4 and TRBJ1-4; no clear D. Trimming took off 8 bases at V and 7 bases at J, with 5 bases between the two ends. The CDR3 consists of 10 residues. CDR3 sequence reads: CASGREKLFF. Here the CDR3 DNA reads TGTGCCAGCGGGCGTGAAAAACTGTTTTTT.

As to this clonotype: A much larger clone is a single base away; this may be a read error. CDR3 in amino acids: CARSLGLGGDEQFF. CDR3 DNA sequence: TGCGCCCGCAGCTTGGGACTAGGGGGTGATGAGCAGTTCTTC. The rearrangement joins TRBV5-1 to TRBJ2-1, with 8 nucleotides matching TRBD2. The CDR3 has 14 amino acids. The germline V gene encodes CDR1 SGHRS and CDR2 YFSETQ.

The gene calls are TRBV28 and TRBJ2-3; TRBD2 is a possible D gene (6 bases). The germline V gene has CDR1 MDHEN and CDR2 SYDVKM. The V and J ends lost 11 bases and 2 bases respectively, with 8 bases between them. The CDR3 runs to 11 residues. The CDR3 loop reads CAGGYTDTQYF. CDR3 nucleotide sequence: TGTGCCGGAGGGTACACAGATACGCAGTATTTT. Full variable domain (outside the CDR3, taken from reference TRBV28 and TRBJ2-3): DVKVTQSSRYLVKRTGEKVFLECVQDMDHENMFWYRQDPGLGLRLIYFSYDVKMKEKGDIPEGYSVSREKKERFSLILESASTNQTSMYLCAGGYTDTQYFGPGTRLTVL.

The J gene is TRBJ2-1, the V gene TRBV19; no clear D. Deletions cut 3 bases from V and 2 bases from J, with 14 bases between. CDR3 length equals 16 residues. Germline-derived CDR1 and CDR2 are LNHDA and SQIVND (reference sequence). CDR3 DNA: TGTGCCAGTAGTATTTTCGGGCCCAGGACCTACAATGAGCAGTTCTTC. It encodes CASSIFGPRTYNEQFF.

This rearrangement joins TRBV12-3 or TRBV12-4 to TRBJ1-1; maybe TRBD1 (5 bases). This CDR3 comprises 13 residues. V dropped 5 bases and J dropped 8 bases, with 15 bases sitting between them. This CDR3 is CASSLPWGEEAFF. The CDR3 DNA reads as TGTGCCAGCAGTCTGCCTTGGGGGGAGGAAGCTTTCTTT.

This clonotype was recorded many times. V and J are TRBV5-5 and TRBJ1-2; 7 nucleotides line up with TRBD1. The V and J ends lost 4 bases and 3 bases, in that order; junction bases with no gene match: 9. This CDR3 has 15 residues. CDR1 is SGHKS, CDR2 YYEKEE, per germline (reference sequence). DNA for the CDR3: TGTGCCAGCAGCCTGCGACAGGGCTGGGACTATGGCTACACCTTC. Translating it yields CASSLRQGWDYGYTF.

The chain carries TRBV5-1 and TRBJ2-1; 12 positions match TRBD2. The germline V gene encodes CDR1 SGHRS and CDR2 YFSETQ. The V gene end was trimmed by 0 bases and the J gene end by 8 bases; junction bases not matched to a gene: 12. The length of the CDR3 is 18 residues. CDR3 protein: CASSLVVALAGGPDEQFF. In nucleotides, the CDR3 is TGCGCCAGCAGCTTGGTGGTCGCCCTAGCGGGAGGGCCCGATGAGCAGTTCTTC.

V gene TRBV5-1 combines with J gene TRBJ2-1; TRBD2 aligns across 9 bases. The V and J ends lost 3 bases and 5 bases, in that order; junction bases with no gene match: 9. CDR1 SGHRS and CDR2 YFSETQ come from the germline V gene. The CDR3 length is 16 residues. CDR3 DNA: TGCGCCAGCAGCTCGGGGCCTAGCGGGGCTCACAATGAGCAGTTCTTC. This sequence encodes CASSSGPSGAHNEQFF.

Only a few counts were recorded for this clonotype. This chain uses TRBV28 with TRBJ2-1, with D unresolved. The V gene lost 2 bases and the J gene lost 8 bases, with 19 bases spanning the gap. Per the germline V gene, CDR1 is MDHEN and CDR2 is SYDVKM. CDR3 length: 16 residues. Here the CDR3 DNA reads TGTGCCAGCAGTTTAATCCCCATGGCCCCAATTGATGAGCAGTTCTTC. This codes for CASSLIPMAPIDEQFF.

This rearrangement joins TRBV29-1 to TRBJ1-2; no firm D call. Germline V gives CDR1 SQVTM, CDR2 ANQGSEA. This CDR3 has 13 residues. V lost 0 bases and J 7 bases, leaving 12 bases between the germline ends. This chain's CDR3 is CSVEDPWAPGYTF. As DNA, the CDR3 is TGCAGCGTTGAAGATCCATGGGCTCCTGGCTACACCTTC.

There are a few counts of this clonotype. The chain combines TRBV20-1 with TRBJ2-3; 8 bases are shared with TRBD1. Germline loops: CDR1 DFQATT, CDR2 SNEGSKA (reference sequence). The CDR3 runs 16 residues. Trimming cost V 4 bases and J 8 bases; bases outside gene matches: 17. The CDR3 nucleotides are TGCAGTGCTAATTCCCCGGGACAGGAGCCGGGGGCTACGCAGTATTTT. Amino acid sequence: CSANSPGQEPGATQYF.